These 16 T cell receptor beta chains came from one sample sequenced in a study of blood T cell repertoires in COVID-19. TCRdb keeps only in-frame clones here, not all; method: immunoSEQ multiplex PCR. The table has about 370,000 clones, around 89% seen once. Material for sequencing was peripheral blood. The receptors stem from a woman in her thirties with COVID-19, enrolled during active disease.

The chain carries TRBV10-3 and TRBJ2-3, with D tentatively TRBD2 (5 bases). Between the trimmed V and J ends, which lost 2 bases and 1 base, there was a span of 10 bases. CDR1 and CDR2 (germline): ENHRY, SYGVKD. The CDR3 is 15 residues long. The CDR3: CAISERDRGTDTQYF. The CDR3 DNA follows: TGTGCCATCAGTGAGCGGGATAGGGGCACAGATACGCAGTATTTT.

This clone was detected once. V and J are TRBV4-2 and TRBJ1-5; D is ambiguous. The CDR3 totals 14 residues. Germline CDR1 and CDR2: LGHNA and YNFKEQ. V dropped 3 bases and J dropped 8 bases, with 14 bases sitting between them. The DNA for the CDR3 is TGTGCCAGCAGCCAGGGTCCTGCCGCGGAGCCCCAGCATTTT. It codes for CASSQGPAAEPQHF.

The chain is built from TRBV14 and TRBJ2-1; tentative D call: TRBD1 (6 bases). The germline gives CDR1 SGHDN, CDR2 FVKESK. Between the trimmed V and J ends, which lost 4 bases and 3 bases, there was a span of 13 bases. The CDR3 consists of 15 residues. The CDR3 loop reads CASSLGGDSYNEQFF. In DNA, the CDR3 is TGTGCCAGCAGCCTAGGGGGAGATAGCTACAATGAGCAGTTCTTC.

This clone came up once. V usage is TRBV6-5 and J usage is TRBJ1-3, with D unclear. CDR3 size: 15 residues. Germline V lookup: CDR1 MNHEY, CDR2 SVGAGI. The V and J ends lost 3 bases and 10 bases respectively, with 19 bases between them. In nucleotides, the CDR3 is TGTGCCAGCAGTTATAATCCAGAGCCCCCGCGGACCATATATTTT. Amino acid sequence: CASSYNPEPPRTIYF.

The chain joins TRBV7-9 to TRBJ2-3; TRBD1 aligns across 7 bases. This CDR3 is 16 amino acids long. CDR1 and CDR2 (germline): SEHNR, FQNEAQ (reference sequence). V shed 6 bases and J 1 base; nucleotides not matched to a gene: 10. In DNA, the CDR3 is TGTGCCAGCAGACCAGGACAGGCGGAGGGCACAGATACGCAGTATTTT. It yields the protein CASRPGQAEGTDTQYF.

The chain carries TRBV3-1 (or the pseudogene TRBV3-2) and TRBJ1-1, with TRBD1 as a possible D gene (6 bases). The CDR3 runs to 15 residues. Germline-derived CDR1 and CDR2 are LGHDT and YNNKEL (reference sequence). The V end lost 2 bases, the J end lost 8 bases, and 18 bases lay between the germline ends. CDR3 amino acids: CASSQLGQTGSEAFF. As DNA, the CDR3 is TGTGCCAGCAGCCAACTCGGACAGACCGGGTCCGAAGCTTTCTTT.

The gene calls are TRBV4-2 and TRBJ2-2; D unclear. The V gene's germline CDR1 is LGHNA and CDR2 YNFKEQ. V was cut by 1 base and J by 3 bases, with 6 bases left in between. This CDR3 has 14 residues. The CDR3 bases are TGTGCCAGCAGCCAAGTACGGGACACCGGGGAGCTGTTTTTT. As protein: CASSQVRDTGELFF.

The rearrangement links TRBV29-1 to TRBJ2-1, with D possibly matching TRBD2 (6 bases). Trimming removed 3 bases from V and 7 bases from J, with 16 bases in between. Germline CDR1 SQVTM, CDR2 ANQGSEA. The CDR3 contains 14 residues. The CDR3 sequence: CSVDGGAGWNEQFF. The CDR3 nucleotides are TGCAGCGTTGACGGCGGGGCGGGTTGGAATGAGCAGTTCTTC.

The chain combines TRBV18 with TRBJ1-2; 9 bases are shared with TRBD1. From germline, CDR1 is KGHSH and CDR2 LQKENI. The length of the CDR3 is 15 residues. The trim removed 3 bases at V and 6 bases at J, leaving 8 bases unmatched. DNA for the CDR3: TGTGCCAGCTCACCCGAGAGGGGACAGGGCGATGGCTACACCTTC. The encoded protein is CASSPERGQGDGYTF.

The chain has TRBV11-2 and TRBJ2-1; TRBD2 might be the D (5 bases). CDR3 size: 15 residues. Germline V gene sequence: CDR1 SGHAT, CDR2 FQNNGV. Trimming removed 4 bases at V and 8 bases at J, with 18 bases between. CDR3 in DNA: TGTGCCAGCAGCTCTCGTTACTTATTGGACTATGAGCAGTTCTTC. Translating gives CASSSRYLLDYEQFF.

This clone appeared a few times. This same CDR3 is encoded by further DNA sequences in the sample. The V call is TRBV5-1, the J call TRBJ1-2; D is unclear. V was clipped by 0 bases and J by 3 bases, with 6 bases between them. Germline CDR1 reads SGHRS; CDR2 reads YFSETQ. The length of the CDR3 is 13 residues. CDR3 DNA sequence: TGCGCCAGCAGCTTGGACGGAGACTATGGCTACACCTTC. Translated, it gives CASSLDGDYGYTF.

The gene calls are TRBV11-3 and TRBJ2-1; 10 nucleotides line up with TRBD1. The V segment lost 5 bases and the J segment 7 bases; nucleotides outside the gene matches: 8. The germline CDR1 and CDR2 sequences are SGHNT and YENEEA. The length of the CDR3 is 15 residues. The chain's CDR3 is CASSHSPGQGNEQFF. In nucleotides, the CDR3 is TGTGCCAGCAGCCACTCACCGGGACAGGGGAATGAGCAGTTCTTC.

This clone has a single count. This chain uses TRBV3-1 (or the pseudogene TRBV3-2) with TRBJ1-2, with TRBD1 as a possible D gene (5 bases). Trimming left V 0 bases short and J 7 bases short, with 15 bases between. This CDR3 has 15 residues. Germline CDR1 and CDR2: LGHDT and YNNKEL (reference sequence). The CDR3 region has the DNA TGTGCCAGCAGCCAAGAGACTCAGGGTCCGGGTGGCTACACCTTC. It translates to CASSQETQGPGGYTF.

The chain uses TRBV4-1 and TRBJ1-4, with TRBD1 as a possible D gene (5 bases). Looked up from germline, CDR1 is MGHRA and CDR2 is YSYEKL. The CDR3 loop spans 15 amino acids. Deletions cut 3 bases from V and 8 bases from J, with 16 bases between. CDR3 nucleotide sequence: TGCGCCAGCAGCCATCGTCGGTGGAGGGGAGAAAAACTGTTTTTT. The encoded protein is CASSHRRWRGEKLFF.

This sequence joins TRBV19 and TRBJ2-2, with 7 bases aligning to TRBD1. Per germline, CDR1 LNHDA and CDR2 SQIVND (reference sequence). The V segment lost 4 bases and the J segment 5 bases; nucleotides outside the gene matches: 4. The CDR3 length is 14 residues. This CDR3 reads CASSKQGVTGELFF. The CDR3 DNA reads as TGTGCCAGTAGTAAGCAGGGGGTTACCGGGGAGCTGTTTTTT. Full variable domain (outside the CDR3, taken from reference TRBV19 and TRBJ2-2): DGGITQSPKYLFRKEGQNVTLSCEQNLNHDAMYWYRQDPGQGLRLIYYSQIVNDFQKGDIAEGYSVSREKKESFPLTVTSAQKNPTAFYLCASSKQGVTGELFFGEGSRLTVL.

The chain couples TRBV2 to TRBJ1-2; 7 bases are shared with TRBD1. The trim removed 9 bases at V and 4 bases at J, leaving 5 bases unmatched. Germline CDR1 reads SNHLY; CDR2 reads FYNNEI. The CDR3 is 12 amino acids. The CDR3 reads CASSQGVYGYTF. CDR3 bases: TGTGCCAGTTCCCAGGGGGTCTATGGCTACACCTTC.